Below, 30 T cell receptor beta chains from the same sample are listed, as sequenced in a study of shared clonotypes between healthy human individuals. Data came from immunoSEQ multiplex PCR; TCRdb stores just in-frame clones and leaves some out. The data hold around 2,000,000 clones, with 85% to 95% observed a single time. Terminally differentiated effector memory CD45RA+ cells were left out of the naive CD8 fraction, which was CD45RO-negative and positively selected for CCR7. Sequencing used naive CD8+ T cells sorted from blood. Source of these receptors: a man younger than 30 in good health.

The chain has TRBV6-5 and TRBJ2-1, with 13 bases lining up with TRBD2. The J segment lost 2 bases and the V segment lost 4 bases, leaving 2 bases of the junction unmatched. There are 16 residues in the CDR3. Germline V gene lookup returns CDR1 MNHEY and CDR2 SVGAGI. CDR3 nucleotides: TGTGCCAGCAGTTTCACTAGCGGGAGGGCCTACAATGAGCAGTTCTTC. Translating gives CASSFTSGRAYNEQFF.

The rearrangement uses TRBV5-3 and TRBJ1-5, with TRBD1 matching 10 bases. TRBV5-3 is reported as an ORF; its role is uncertain. The CDR3 contains 16 residues. Trimming cost V 0 bases and J 6 bases; bases outside gene matches: 6. Here the CDR3 reads CARSLGDRGRSQPQHF. The CDR3 DNA reads as TGTGCCAGAAGCTTGGGGGACAGGGGAAGGAGTCAGCCCCAGCATTTT.

The J gene is TRBJ1-1, the V gene TRBV2; D is unclear. Germline-derived CDR1 and CDR2 are SNHLY and FYNNEI. The CDR3 is made up of 12 amino acids. V was trimmed by 8 bases and J by 4 bases, leaving 11 bases between them. This CDR3 reads CASQEGGTEAFF. In DNA, the CDR3 is TGTGCCAGCCAGGAGGGAGGCACTGAAGCTTTCTTT.

The chain has TRBV5-1 and TRBJ1-1, with 11 positions matching TRBD1. Per the germline V gene, CDR1 is SGHRS and CDR2 is YFSETQ. The CDR3 spans 14 residues. Trimming took 7 bases from V and 5 from J; bases not matched to a gene: 7. The CDR3 nucleotides are TGCGCCAGCCGGGACAGGGGGTCGGAGACTGAAGCTTTCTTT. It yields the protein CASRDRGSETEAFF. Supplemented by reference TRBV5-1 and TRBJ1-1, the full variable domain reads KAGVTQTPRYLIKTRGQQVTLSCSPISGHRSVSWYQQTPGQGLQFLFEYFSETQRNKGNFPGRFSGRQFSNSRSEMNVSTLELGDSALYLCASRDRGSETEAFFGQGTRLTVV.

The chain has TRBV9 and TRBJ2-7; TRBD1 or TRBD2 may be the D gene (5 bases each). With 3 bases removed from V and 5 bases from J, the gap between germline ends came to 18 bases. Germline V gives CDR1 SGDLS, CDR2 YYNGEE. This CDR3 contains 15 residues. CDR3 coding DNA: TGTGCCAGCAGCGGAGGGGAGTATGTTTACGACGAGCAGTACTTC. As protein: CASSGGEYVYDEQYF.

The CDR3 nucleotides read TGCGCCAGCAGTGGTCGAGAGACGGGGAACACTGAAGCTTTCTTT. This codes for CASSGRETGNTEAFF. The gene calls are TRBV10-1 and TRBJ1-1; no firm D call. V dropped 4 bases and J dropped 1 base, with 13 bases sitting between them. Germline lookup yields CDR1 WNHNN and CDR2 SYGVQD (reference sequence). CDR3 length equals 15 residues.

This chain joins TRBV19 and TRBJ1-4; no clear D. In germline, CDR1 is LNHDA, CDR2 SQIVND (reference sequence). The CDR3 totals 17 residues. V was shortened by 7 bases and J by 1 base, with 19 bases between the two germline ends. The CDR3: CASIDLNGGGTNEKLFF. For the CDR3, the DNA is TGTGCCAGTATTGACTTAAATGGAGGCGGAACTAATGAAAAACTGTTTTTT.

The chain uses TRBV28 and TRBJ2-7; D perhaps matches TRBD1 (6 bases). The V end was cut by 6 bases, the J end by 6 bases, with 18 bases between. CDR1 and CDR2 from the germline V gene are MDHEN and SYDVKM. This CDR3 has 14 residues. The CDR3 loop is CASSKIGGGLEQYF. Here the CDR3 DNA reads TGTGCCAGCAGCAAAATCGGTGGGGGCCTCGAGCAGTACTTC.

The chain combines TRBV28 with TRBJ1-1, with TRBD1 matching over 8 bases. There are 14 residues in the CDR3. V lost 4 bases, J lost 7 bases, and 8 bases stayed unmatched. From germline, CDR1 is MDHEN and CDR2 SYDVKM. The CDR3 spells CASSSTGGTGEAFF. CDR3 DNA: TGTGCCAGCAGTTCAACAGGGGGTACGGGTGAAGCTTTCTTT. Complete variable domain (other parts from reference TRBV28 and TRBJ1-1): DVKVTQSSRYLVKRTGEKVFLECVQDMDHENMFWYRQDPGLGLRLIYFSYDVKMKEKGDIPEGYSVSREKKERFSLILESASTNQTSMYLCASSSTGGTGEAFFGQGTRLTVV.

This rearrangement joins TRBV7-9 to TRBJ2-7; D remains unclear. This CDR3 contains 13 residues. The germline V and J ends were trimmed by 5 bases and 3 bases, with 11 bases remaining between them. CDR1 and CDR2 from the germline V gene are SEHNR and FQNEAQ (reference sequence). The CDR3 protein is CASSPSWDYEQYF. CDR3 nucleotides: TGTGCCAGCAGCCCGTCTTGGGACTACGAGCAGTACTTC.

The CDR3 protein is CASSFGFGYTF. The CDR3 DNA reads TGTGCCAGCAGTTTTGGGTTCGGCTACACCTTC. This rearrangement joins TRBV28 to TRBJ1-2; no clear D. Germline values: CDR1 MDHEN, CDR2 SYDVKM. Trimming pared 3 bases from V and 8 bases from J, leaving 7 bases between. The CDR3 consists of 11 residues.

In its sample, this clone was seen once. V is TRBV6-5 and J is TRBJ1-1; D remains ambiguous. This CDR3 has 14 residues. Deletions cut 2 bases from V and 3 bases from J, with 10 bases between. Germline CDR1 MNHEY, CDR2 SVGAGI. The CDR3 region is CASSYVDIYTEAFF. CDR3 DNA: TGTGCCAGCAGTTACGTGGATATATACACTGAAGCTTTCTTT.

The chain combines TRBV6-5 with TRBJ2-1, with 12 bases matching TRBD2. The germline V gene has CDR1 MNHEY and CDR2 SVGAGI. V dropped 6 bases and J dropped 9; count of bases not matched to a gene: 0. CDR3 size: 12 residues. In DNA form, the CDR3 reads TGTGCCAGCAGGACTAGCGGGAGTGAGCAGTTCTTC. Residues: CASRTSGSEQFF.

The CDR3 loop reads CASSPQGTTEAFF. The CDR3 DNA sequence: TGTGCCAGCAGCCCGCAGGGGACTACTGAAGCTTTCTTT. The rearrangement joins TRBV7-9 to TRBJ1-1, with D possibly matching TRBD1 (6 bases). There are 13 residues in the CDR3. The germline V gene encodes CDR1 SEHNR and CDR2 FQNEAQ (reference sequence). V was pared by 5 bases and J by 5 bases, with 12 bases between.

This clone was detected only once. The chain employs TRBV6-1 and TRBJ2-7, with TRBD1 identical over 8 bases. CDR1 is MNHNS and CDR2 is SASEGT in the germline V gene. The V segment lost 3 bases and the J segment 3 bases; nucleotides outside the gene matches: 7. This CDR3 has 15 residues. As DNA, the CDR3 is TGTGCCAGCAGTGATCCCGGGACAGGCTTCTACGAGCAGTACTTC. This translates into CASSDPGTGFYEQYF.

The chain recombines TRBV5-6 with TRBJ2-7, with 9 bases aligning to TRBD2. Unmatched junction bases numbered 9, after V lost 0 bases and J lost 5 bases. The CDR3 length is 16 residues. Germline CDR1 reads SGHDT; CDR2 reads YYEEEE. Written as DNA, the CDR3 is TGTGCCAGCAGCTTGGAATGGAGCGGGAGGTCCCACGAGCAGTACTTC. Translation gives CASSLEWSGRSHEQYF.

To note about this clone: Other nucleotide sequences in the sample specify the same CDR3. The chain couples TRBV9 to TRBJ2-7; TRBD2 might be the D (5 bases). There are 13 residues in the CDR3. Trimming cost V 3 bases and J 2 bases, with 9 bases left between them. Per the germline V gene, CDR1 is SGDLS and CDR2 is YYNGEE. CDR3 bases: TGTGCCAGCAGCGCCGGACTGACCTACGAGCAGTACTTC. This gives the protein CASSAGLTYEQYF.

This clone was seen a handful of times. At the DNA level, this CDR3 is encoded by other sequences in the same sample as well. The rearrangement uses TRBV4-3 and TRBJ2-7, with TRBD1 matching 9 bases. Germline V CDR1 and CDR2: LGHNA, YSLEER. The CDR3 length is 14 residues. The V gene end was trimmed by 4 bases and the J gene end by 3 bases; junction bases not matched to a gene: 4. CDR3 region: CASSPGTGIYEQYF. The DNA of the CDR3 is TGCGCCAGCAGCCCCGGGACAGGGATCTACGAGCAGTACTTC.

For this clone: Within the sample, other DNA sequences also encode this same CDR3. This chain uses TRBV6-1 with TRBJ2-1; maybe TRBD2 (5 bases). Germline lookup yields CDR1 MNHNS and CDR2 SASEGT. The CDR3 is 16 residues long. V lost 0 bases and J lost 1, with 10 bases in between. CDR3 sequence: CASSEATGSSYNEQFF. The CDR3 nucleotides are TGTGCCAGCAGTGAAGCCACGGGGAGTTCCTACAATGAGCAGTTCTTC.

Points on this clone: The same CDR3 arises from other DNA sequences in this sample as well. CDR3 loop: CASSIQGGEQYF. CDR3 nucleotide sequence: TGTGCCAGCAGCATACAGGGTGGGGAGCAGTACTTC. V usage is TRBV9 and J usage is TRBJ2-7; D may be TRBD1 (6 bases). The CDR3 covers 12 residues. Germline CDR1 SGDLS, CDR2 YYNGEE. The V end was cut by 4 bases, the J end by 7 bases, with 12 bases between.

Points on this clone: At one end the junction does not follow the germline gene, possibly because of a read error. The V gene is TRBV7-7, the J gene TRBJ1-5; D call uncertain. The CDR3 runs to 12 residues. Germline V gives CDR1 SSHAT, CDR2 FNYEAQ (reference sequence). The CDR3 protein is CASSQLNQPQHF. The CDR3 DNA reads TGTGCTAGCAGCCAACTTAATCAGCCCCAGCATTTT.

This clone was recorded a few times. The V and J genes are TRBV19 and TRBJ2-7; 9 bases align to TRBD1. The V gene end was trimmed by 4 bases and the J gene end by 5 bases; junction bases not matched to a gene: 6. Germline V gene lookup returns CDR1 LNHDA and CDR2 SQIVND (reference sequence). The CDR3 totals 14 residues. Here the CDR3 DNA reads TGTGCCAGTAGTAGGGGACAGGGAATCCACGAGCAGTACTTC. Residues: CASSRGQGIHEQYF.

The chain joins TRBV9 to TRBJ2-2; weak D call: TRBD2 (6 bases). The CDR3 has 16 amino acids. The germline V and J ends were trimmed by 1 base and 1 base, with 11 bases remaining between them. The germline gives CDR1 SGDLS, CDR2 YYNGEE. The DNA of the CDR3 is TGTGCCAGCAGCGTACCGGTTAGCGGGAACACCGGGGAGCTGTTTTTT. This encodes CASSVPVSGNTGELFF.

The chain links TRBV5-8 to TRBJ2-1; 8 bases are a match to TRBD2. CDR1 is SGHTS, CDR2 YDEGEE, per germline. The CDR3 sequence is 18 residues long. The ends lost 0 bases at V and 5 bases at J; junction bases unmatched: 13. The DNA of the CDR3 is TGTGCCAGCAGCTTGGATAAGCGGGAGAGCTCCTTCGACAATGAGCAGTTCTTC. This translates into CASSLDKRESSFDNEQFF.

The V gene is TRBV27, the J gene TRBJ2-7; D is ambiguous. CDR3 length equals 14 residues. V was clipped by 1 base and J by 2 bases, with 9 bases between them. Germline CDR1 MNHEY, CDR2 SMNVEV (reference sequence). CDR3 in amino acids: CASSLLGNTYEQYF. The DNA for the CDR3 is TGTGCCAGCAGTTTATTGGGGAATACCTACGAGCAGTACTTC.

The rearrangement links TRBV21-1 to TRBJ1-4; no check of the table's D call, TRBD1, against the DNA was made. TRBV21-1 is given as a pseudogene. CDR3 length equals 15 residues. The CDR3 region has the DNA TGTGCCAGCAGCACTGGACAGGCAACTAATGAAAAACTGTTTTTT. Translated, it gives CASSTGQATNEKLFF.

V is TRBV5-8 and J is TRBJ2-7; TRBD2 matches at 14 bases. The germline gives CDR1 SGHTS, CDR2 YDEGEE. V lost 6 bases, J lost 3 bases, and 17 bases stayed unmatched. The CDR3 has 19 amino acids. CDR3 DNA: TGTGCCAGCAACGTCGATCCCGGGACTAGCGGGGGACCCTTCTACGAGCAGTACTTC. Protein product: CASNVDPGTSGGPFYEQYF.

The gene calls are TRBV27 and TRBJ1-4; D is ambiguous. Germline CDR1 is MNHEY and CDR2 is SMNVEV (reference sequence). CDR3 length: 13 amino acids. Trimming stripped 9 bases from V and 0 bases from J, with 8 bases between. The CDR3 DNA reads TGTGCCAGGCCGGCACCAACTAATGAAAAACTGTTTTTT. Translating gives CARPAPTNEKLFF.

CDR3 residues: CASSLAGLGGELFF. CDR3 coding DNA: TGTGCCAGTAGCCTAGCGGGACTCGGCGGGGAGCTGTTTTTT. V is TRBV19 and J is TRBJ2-2, with 9 bases lining up with TRBD2. Per the germline V gene, CDR1 is LNHDA and CDR2 is SQIVND (reference sequence). V lost 6 bases, J lost 7 bases, and 6 bases stayed unmatched. This CDR3 has 14 residues.

The rearrangement links TRBV5-4 to TRBJ2-1, with D perhaps TRBD1 or TRBD2 (5 bases each). Trimming took off 4 bases at V and 8 bases at J, with 22 bases between the two ends. The V gene's germline CDR1 is SGHNT and CDR2 YYREEE (reference sequence). CDR3 length: 16 residues. Here the CDR3 DNA reads TGTGCCAGCAGCGCGCGAGAGGGGCCTAGCCTCGATGAGCAGTTCTTC. Translating it yields CASSAREGPSLDEQFF.